This TCR beta chain was recovered during a study of T cell responses to AZD1222 COVID-19 vaccine. Findings and limits, study-wide: Two doses of AZD1222 preceded a rise in Spike-specific TCR breadth and depth. At study baseline, merely six AZD1222 recipients were seropositive.

Clones were sequenced by immunoSEQ multiplex PCR, and TCRdb holds only the in-frame ones, with some missing. The table lists fewer than 120,000 clones, about 94% of them singletons, with roughly 3.1% in the top ten. Doses given second, at about 4 or about 12 weeks, were pooled. A note on this clone: The antigen remains undetermined.

Germline CDR1 is WSHSY and CDR2 is SAAADI. The CDR3 runs 12 residues. The V end lost 6 bases, the J end lost 0 bases, and 5 bases lay between the germline ends. This chain uses TRBV10-2 with TRBJ1-2; TRBD1 might be the D (5 bases). The sample was peripheral blood, taken 28 days after the second AZD1222 dose. The sequence came from an adult who received the AZD1222 COVID-19 vaccine. In nucleotides, the CDR3 is TGCGCCAGCAGACAGGCTAACTATGGCTACACCTTC. The encoded protein is CASRQANYGYTF.